This T cell receptor (beta chain) is drawn from a study of preoperative IRX-2 immunotherapy in early breast cancer. From germline, CDR1 is MDHEN and CDR2 SYDVKM. Trimming left V 8 bases short and J 0 bases short, with 11 bases between. This CDR3 has 14 amino acids. Described treatment: preoperative locoregional IRX-2 cytokine immunotherapy. Samples came from a phase Ib trial of preoperative locoregional IRX-2 cytokine immunotherapy. Here immunoSEQ multiplex PCR was the method, and the copy in TCRdb shows in-frame clones only, minus some. The sample lists some 3,100 clones, around 80% occurring once. The rearrangement links TRBV28 to TRBJ1-5, with a tentative D call TRBD1 (5 bases). The sequence derives from a human donor with breast cancer. The starting material was tumor tissue, obtained after IRX-2 immunotherapy. The CDR3 nucleotides read TGTGCCAGCGGTCGACAGTCTAGCAATCAGCCCCAGCATTTT. As protein: CASGRQSSNQPQHF.